This T cell receptor (beta chain) was found in a study of T cell responses to AZD1222 COVID-19 vaccine. Findings and limits, study-wide: The donor group comprised mostly white British people and more females; the analysis possibly underestimated clonal diversity. Per reports, nearly half of all spike-specific TCRs target regions that are unmutated in variants.

On this clone itself: The target antigen is unknown.

Germline values: CDR1 MGHRA, CDR2 YSYEKL. Germline trimming cut 3 bases from V and 4 bases from J; bases unmatched to any gene: 9. The CDR3 totals 16 residues. The analysis combined second doses at about 4 or about 12 weeks. The assay was immunoSEQ multiplex PCR, and TCRdb's table has in-frame clones only and misses some. Of 85,000 to 90,000 clones listed, 85% to 90% are singletons. This material consisted of peripheral blood, taken 28 days after the second AZD1222 dose. The chain joins TRBV4-1 to TRBJ1-2, with 9 bases that match TRBD1. The sequence was collected from an adult who received the AZD1222 COVID-19 vaccine. CDR3 amino acids: CASSHTLGTGFYGYTF. CDR3 DNA sequence: TGCGCCAGCAGCCACACCTTGGGGACAGGGTTCTATGGCTACACCTTC.